Listed here are 12 T cell receptor beta chains from one sample, sequenced in a study of T-cell reconstitution after alpha-beta-depleted transplantation in children (dated by TCRdb to the mid-2010s). Libraries came from PCR. Data came from an Illumina HiSeq 2500. To normalize quantification of the TCRbeta repertoire, the TCR libraries were built with molecular barcoding that relied on unique molecular identifiers. TCRdb reanalyzed the raw reads on its own, using fastp at Q25 for trimming and MiXCR for clone calling, and kept in-frame beta chains. Each CDR3 protein gets just one entry, which takes the most common genes and DNA from the rows behind it. This sample gives a few hundred thousand distinct CDR3 sequences in total; roughly a tenth of them show up just once. The biggest ten clones account for approximately 4.7% of the sample. The specimen comprised PBMCs from the stem cell graft donor, sampled from the stem cell graft. The origin of the receptors is a human donor who donated a stem cell graft to a child with SCID.

Many counts were recorded for this clonotype. The rearrangement uses TRBV27 and TRBJ1-1, with D perhaps TRBD1 (5 bases). Germline V gives CDR1 MNHEY, CDR2 SMNVEV (reference sequence). The CDR3 spans 14 residues. V was shortened by 2 bases and J by 2 bases, with 9 bases between the two germline ends. DNA of the CDR3: TGTGCCAGCAGTTTAATCGGGGGAAACACTGAAGCTTTCTTT. This codes for CASSLIGGNTEAFF.

Many counts were recorded for this clonotype. The V gene is TRBV12-3 or TRBV12-4, the J gene TRBJ1-3; D may be TRBD1 (5 bases). Trimming took 6 bases from V and 0 from J, leaving 6 bases between them. The CDR3 extends over 13 amino acids. The CDR3 coding sequence is TGTGCCAGCAGAGACAGCTCTGGAAACACCATATATTTT. It codes for CASRDSSGNTIYF.

This clonotype was seen at least ten times. The V and J genes are TRBV5-6 and TRBJ1-2; 8 bases line up with TRBD1. Germline trimming cut 2 bases from V and 6 bases from J; bases unmatched to any gene: 6. The CDR3 is 14 residues long. CDR1 and CDR2 (germline): SGHDT, YYEEEE. DNA of the CDR3: TGTGCCAGCAGCTTTGCAGGGGGCCCCGATGGCTACACCTTC. Encoded protein: CASSFAGGPDGYTF.

This clonotype was recorded at least ten times. The chain has TRBV4-1 and TRBJ2-3; 13 nucleotides match TRBD2. Germline trimming cut 3 bases from V and 2 bases from J; bases unmatched to any gene: 2. The CDR3 is 16 residues long. Germline V gives CDR1 MGHRA, CDR2 YSYEKL. The CDR3 DNA sequence: TGCGCCAGCAGCCAGGGACTAGCGGGACCCACAGATACGCAGTATTTT. Translation: CASSQGLAGPTDTQYF.

There are many counts of this clonotype. This chain links TRBV5-1 with TRBJ2-3; D perhaps matches TRBD1 (5 bases). The CDR3 is made up of 15 amino acids. The germline V and J ends were trimmed by 0 bases and 2 bases, with 10 bases remaining between them. Germline values: CDR1 SGHRS, CDR2 YFSETQ. CDR3 sequence (DNA): TGCGCCAGCAGCTTGGGACAGATATACACAGATACGCAGTATTTT. Translating gives CASSLGQIYTDTQYF.

This clonotype came up many times. The chain couples TRBV7-6 to TRBJ2-7; D is perhaps TRBD1 (5 bases). V gave up 1 base and J gave up 6 bases, with 10 bases separating them. The germline CDR1 and CDR2 sequences are SGHVS and FNYEAQ. This CDR3 is 13 amino acids long. The DNA of the CDR3 is TGTGCCAGCAGCTTAGGCTCAGGGCGCGAGCAGTACTTC. This sequence encodes CASSLGSGREQYF.

The J gene is TRBJ1-4, the V gene TRBV28, with 9 bases aligning to TRBD1. The CDR3 spans 14 residues. The junction had 7 bases not matched to a gene; V was cut back by 7 bases and J by 7 bases. Germline CDR1 is MDHEN and CDR2 is SYDVKM. CDR3 DNA sequence: TGTGCCAGCACCGGGGACAGGGAAGGTGAAAAACTGTTTTTT. Translated, it gives CASTGDREGEKLFF.

This clonotype has a count of ten or more. The chain links TRBV7-9 to TRBJ1-5; the D gene is possibly TRBD1 (5 bases). This CDR3 spans 16 amino acids. Germline CDR1 and CDR2: SEHNR and FQNEAQ (reference sequence). V lost 5 bases and J 0 bases, leaving 14 bases between the germline ends. The CDR3 loop reads CASSPEAGDSNQPQHF. In nucleotides, the CDR3 is TGTGCCAGCAGCCCCGAGGCGGGGGATAGCAATCAGCCCCAGCATTTT.

This clonotype was detected ten times or more. This chain joins TRBV28 and TRBJ2-1; no reliable D call. V shed 6 bases and J shed 9 bases, with 15 bases lying between them. CDR3 length: 13 amino acids. CDR1 and CDR2 (germline): MDHEN, SYDVKM. This chain's CDR3 is CASRLRRWGEQFF. DNA of the CDR3: TGTGCCAGCAGACTAAGAAGGTGGGGTGAGCAGTTCTTC.

Comment on this clonotype: A much larger clone is a single base away; this may be a read error. In DNA form, the CDR3 reads TGTGCCAGCAGCTCGGGACAGGGGTTCTCCTACGAGCTGTACTTC. Translating gives CASSSGQGFSYELYF. The V call is TRBV7-9, the J call TRBJ2-7; 10 bases map to TRBD1. Germline V CDR1 and CDR2: SEHNR, FQNEAQ (reference sequence). The CDR3 loop spans 15 amino acids.

This clonotype has ten or more counts. The V call is TRBV3-1, the J call TRBJ2-3, with no clear D. Trimming removed 0 bases at V and 2 bases at J, with 6 bases between. The CDR3 loop spans 14 amino acids. CDR1 LGHDT and CDR2 YNNKEL come from the germline V gene (reference sequence). This CDR3 reads CASSQEGITDTQYF. CDR3 sequence (DNA): TGTGCCAGCAGCCAAGAGGGGATCACAGATACGCAGTATTTT.

This clonotype was detected ten times or more. The chain's CDR3 is CASSHTDRGLSEAFF. The DNA for the CDR3 is TGTGCCAGCAGCCATACCGACAGGGGGCTAAGTGAAGCTTTCTTT. V usage is TRBV7-9 and J usage is TRBJ1-1; the match to TRBD1 covers 10 bases. The CDR3 sequence is 15 residues long. With V trimmed by 5 bases and J by 7 bases, 10 bases remained unmatched. The germline gives CDR1 SEHNR, CDR2 FQNEAQ (reference sequence).